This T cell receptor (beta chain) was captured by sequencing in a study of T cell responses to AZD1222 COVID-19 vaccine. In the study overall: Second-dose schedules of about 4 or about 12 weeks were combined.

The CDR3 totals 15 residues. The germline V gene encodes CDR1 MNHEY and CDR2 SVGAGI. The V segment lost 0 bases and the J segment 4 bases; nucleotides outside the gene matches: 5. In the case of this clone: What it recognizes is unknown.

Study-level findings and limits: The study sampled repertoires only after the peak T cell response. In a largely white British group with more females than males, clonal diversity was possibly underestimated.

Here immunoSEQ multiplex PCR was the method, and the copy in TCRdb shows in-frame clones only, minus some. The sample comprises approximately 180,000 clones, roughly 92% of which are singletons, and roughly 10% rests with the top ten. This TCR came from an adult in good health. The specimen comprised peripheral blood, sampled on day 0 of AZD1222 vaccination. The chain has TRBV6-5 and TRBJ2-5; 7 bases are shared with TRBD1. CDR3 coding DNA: TGTGCCAGCAGTTACTCGAGACAGGGAGCAGAGACCCAGTACTTC. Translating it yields CASSYSRQGAETQYF.